This TCR beta chain was found in a study of cytomegalovirus exposure and HLA in healthy donors. This clone was seen a single time. The antigen remains undetermined. CDR3 length: 14 residues. J was trimmed by 5 bases and V by 2 bases; bases with no gene match: 4. Per the germline V gene, CDR1 is MGHDK and CDR2 is SYGVNS. The primer mix had 60 Vbeta and 13 Jbeta primers. Clones were sequenced by immunoSEQ multiplex PCR, and TCRdb holds only the in-frame ones, with some missing. The sample carries roughly 160,000 clones, roughly 79% recorded once. Study-wide findings and caveats: Researchers reportedly found TCR beta sequences accurately predicted most subjects' HLA-A and HLA-B alleles. When analyzed later, a missense DCLRE1C variant was found to be linked to TCR beta V- and J-gene trimming. A list of roughly 160 TCR beta chains associated with cytomegalovirus was given.

The chain carries TRBV25-1 and TRBJ1-1, with 8 positions matching TRBD1. The sequence derives from a woman aged 50 to 60 in good health and CMV-seronegative. Sequencing input: PBMCs. CDR3 nucleotide sequence: TGTGCCAGCAGTGAACAGGGGGCGAGGACTGAAGCTTTCTTT. Translation: CASSEQGARTEAFF.